These 16 T cell receptor beta chains came from one sample sequenced in a study of shared clonotypes between healthy human individuals (dated by TCRdb to the early 2020s). The library was built by means of the immunoSEQ multiplex PCR assay. Imported from immuneACCESS, the table was reduced by TCRdb to in-frame sequences with V and J called. These copies leave out some clones; in studies compared against another copy, an unresolved V gene accounts for under half, and the cause of the remainder is not known. Within this sample are about 2.3 million clones, with just over 90% of them counted one time only. The ten largest clones add up to about 0.39% of the sample. Sequencing was done on a sample of naive CD4+ T cells from PBMCs. The sample's cell subset or site, from its label and the paper: CD45RA+ positively selected. All receptors come from a young man in good health. Some clones in this sample may be carry-over from other donors' samples.

This clone was picked up a small number of times. The same CDR3 can be traced to other DNA sequences in this sample. The CDR3 coding sequence is TGTGCCAGCAGCTTAGGGCGGCAAGAGACCCAGTACTTC. This codes for CASSLGRQETQYF. The V gene is TRBV7-2, the J gene TRBJ2-5; D remains unclear. CDR3 length: 13 amino acids. V was trimmed by 1 base and J by 2 bases, leaving 5 bases between them. CDR1 is SGHTA and CDR2 is FQGNSA in the germline V gene.

The CDR3 DNA is TGTGCCTGCCAGGGACTAGCGGGAGGGCCGAGAGAGCAGTACTTC. Residues: CACQGLAGGPREQYF. This rearrangement joins TRBV30 to TRBJ2-7, with 16 bases identical to TRBD2. Losses at the gene ends were 6 bases for V and 7 bases for J; bases not matched to a gene: 9. Per germline, CDR1 GTSNPN and CDR2 SVGIG (reference sequence). The CDR3 totals 15 residues.

CDR3 loop: CAGLTSGVPRSTQYF. The CDR3 nucleotides are TGTGCCGGACTGACTAGCGGAGTCCCAAGAAGTACCCAGTACTTC. The chain has TRBV2 and TRBJ2-5; 9 bases are a match to TRBD2. CDR3 length: 15 residues. J gave up 8 bases and V 11 bases, and 18 bases lay outside the gene matches. The germline CDR1 and CDR2 sequences are SNHLY and FYNNEI.

The CDR3 DNA reads TGTGCCAGCAGCCCCCGGGACAGGGGGGTTTTAGAGACCCAGTACTTC. It specifies CASSPRDRGVLETQYF. The rearrangement links TRBV7-8 to TRBJ2-5; the match to TRBD1 covers 11 bases. Germline assignment: CDR1 SGHVS and CDR2 FQNEAQ. After removal of 5 bases from V and 4 bases from J, the junction contained 9 bases not matched to a gene. The CDR3 consists of 16 residues. Drawing the rest from reference TRBV7-8 and TRBJ2-5, the complete variable domain is GAGVSQSPRYKVAKRGQDVALRCDPISGHVSLFWYQQALGQGPEFLTYFQNEAQLDKSGLPSDRFFAERPEGSVSTLKIQRTQQEDSAVYLCASSPRDRGVLETQYFGPGTRLLVL.

The chain uses TRBV18 and TRBJ2-6, with D perhaps matching TRBD1 (5 bases). Germline values: CDR1 KGHSH, CDR2 LQKENI. V lost 2 bases to trimming and J lost 0 bases, with 8 bases between them. The CDR3 sequence is 16 residues long. CDR3 residues: CASSPKDNSGANVLTF. The CDR3 coding sequence is TGTGCCAGCTCACCAAAGGACAACTCTGGGGCCAACGTCCTGACTTTC.

The chain has TRBV7-3 and TRBJ2-2, with TRBD2 as a possible D gene (5 bases). The CDR3 consists of 20 residues. The germline V and J ends were trimmed by 0 bases and 4 bases, with 24 bases remaining between them. Germline V gene sequence: CDR1 SGHTA, CDR2 FQGTGA. The CDR3 DNA reads TGTGCCAGCAGCTTAACGGGAAGGCTAGCAGCTGAGAGAATCACCGGGGAGCTGTTTTTT. Translation gives CASSLTGRLAAERITGELFF.

For the CDR3, the DNA is TGTGCCAGCAGTGAAGCGAGGGTTTACTACGAGCAGTACTTC. This encodes CASSEARVYYEQYF. This chain uses TRBV6-1 with TRBJ2-7; D may be TRBD2 (5 bases). CDR1 and CDR2 from the germline V gene are MNHNS and SASEGT. CDR3 length: 14 residues. The ends were cut back, 0 bases at V and 3 bases at J, with 9 bases in the middle.

The CDR3 DNA is TGTGCCAGCAGTCCCGAGTCCAGCTCCTACGAGCAGTACTTC. The encoded protein is CASSPESSSYEQYF. The rearrangement uses TRBV2 and TRBJ2-7, with unresolved D. Germline V gene sequence: CDR1 SNHLY, CDR2 FYNNEI. With 5 bases removed from V and 0 bases from J, the gap between germline ends came to 11 bases. The CDR3 is 14 residues long.

The gene calls are TRBV4-1 and TRBJ1-2; D might be TRBD1 (5 bases). The ends were cut back, 0 bases at V and 4 bases at J, with 15 bases in the middle. Per the germline V gene, CDR1 is MGHRA and CDR2 is YSYEKL. The CDR3 covers 16 residues. CDR3 in amino acids: CASSQDGTGDPYGYTF. The CDR3 region has the DNA TGCGCCAGCAGCCAAGATGGAACGGGGGATCCCTATGGCTACACCTTC.

This sequence joins TRBV7-6 and TRBJ2-7; 10 bases are a match to TRBD2. V shed 1 base, J shed 9 bases, and the junction held 6 bases outside the gene matches. Germline V gives CDR1 SGHVS, CDR2 FNYEAQ. The CDR3 sequence is 14 residues long. The CDR3 DNA is TGTGCCAGCAGCTTAGATGGTCTAGCGGGAGTGCAGTACTTC. Residues: CASSLDGLAGVQYF.

The chain recombines TRBV9 with TRBJ2-5, with 11 bases aligning to TRBD2. Germline V gene lookup returns CDR1 SGDLS and CDR2 YYNGEE. Trimming cost V 7 bases and J 0 bases; bases outside gene matches: 5. The length of the CDR3 is 15 residues. CDR3 sequence reads: CASAGTSGYQETQYF. CDR3 nucleotide sequence: TGTGCCAGCGCTGGGACTAGCGGATACCAAGAGACCCAGTACTTC.

The chain combines TRBV9 with TRBJ1-2; 9 nucleotides agree with TRBD1. V gave up 3 bases and J gave up 8 bases; unmatched junction bases: 8. Per the germline V gene, CDR1 is SGDLS and CDR2 is YYNGEE. CDR3 size: 14 residues. DNA of the CDR3: TGTGCCAGCAGCGCCTGGGACAGGGTAAGGGGCTACACCTTC. Protein: CASSAWDRVRGYTF.

This clone appeared once. The chain employs TRBV5-1 and TRBJ2-1; 10 nucleotides match TRBD2. CDR1 is SGHRS, CDR2 YFSETQ, per germline. With V trimmed by 4 bases and J by 7 bases, 8 bases remained unmatched. The CDR3 extends over 15 amino acids. The CDR3 reads CASSEGTSVRNEQFF. The DNA for the CDR3 is TGCGCCAGCAGCGAGGGGACTAGCGTCCGGAATGAGCAGTTCTTC.

With regard to this clone: The same CDR3 can be traced to other DNA sequences in this sample. The chain uses TRBV18 and TRBJ2-7, with D possibly being TRBD2 (6 bases). The V end lost 3 bases, the J end lost 3 bases, and 9 bases lay between the germline ends. Germline V gene sequence: CDR1 KGHSH, CDR2 LQKENI. The CDR3 has 13 residues. Here the CDR3 reads CASSPTSSYEQYF. The CDR3 DNA follows: TGTGCCAGCTCACCTACTAGCAGCTACGAGCAGTACTTC.

The sample holds one count of this clone. V gene TRBV27 combines with J gene TRBJ1-1; D remains ambiguous. This CDR3 contains 14 residues. Germline CDR1 is MNHEY and CDR2 is SMNVEV (reference sequence). Trimming removed 8 bases at V and 6 bases at J, with 19 bases between. The CDR3 sequence is CASQFIGRASEAFF. CDR3 in DNA: TGTGCCAGCCAGTTTATCGGTAGGGCCTCTGAAGCTTTCTTT.

The rearrangement joins TRBV9 to TRBJ2-3, with 7 bases fitting TRBD2. Trimming at V came to 1 base and at J to 5 bases, leaving 7 bases not matched to a gene. Germline V gene sequence: CDR1 SGDLS, CDR2 YYNGEE. The length of the CDR3 is 15 residues. The CDR3, as DNA: TGTGCCAGCAGCGTAATAGGGAGGGCCGGAGATACGCAGTATTTT. Its translation is CASSVIGRAGDTQYF.